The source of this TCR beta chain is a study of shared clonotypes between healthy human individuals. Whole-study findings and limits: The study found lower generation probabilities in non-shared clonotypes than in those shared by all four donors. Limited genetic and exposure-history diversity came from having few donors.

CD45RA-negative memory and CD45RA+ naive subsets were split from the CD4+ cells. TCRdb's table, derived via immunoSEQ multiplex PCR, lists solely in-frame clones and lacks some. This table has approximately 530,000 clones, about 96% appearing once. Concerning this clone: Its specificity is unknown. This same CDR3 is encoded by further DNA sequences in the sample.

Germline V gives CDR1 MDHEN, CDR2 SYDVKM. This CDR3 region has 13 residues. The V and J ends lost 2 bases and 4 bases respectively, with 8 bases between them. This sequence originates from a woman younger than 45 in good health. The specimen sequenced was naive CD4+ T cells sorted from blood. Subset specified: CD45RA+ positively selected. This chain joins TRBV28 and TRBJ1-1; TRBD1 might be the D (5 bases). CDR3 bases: TGTGCCAGCAGTTTACCGGGGGGCACTGAAGCTTTCTTT. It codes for CASSLPGGTEAFF.